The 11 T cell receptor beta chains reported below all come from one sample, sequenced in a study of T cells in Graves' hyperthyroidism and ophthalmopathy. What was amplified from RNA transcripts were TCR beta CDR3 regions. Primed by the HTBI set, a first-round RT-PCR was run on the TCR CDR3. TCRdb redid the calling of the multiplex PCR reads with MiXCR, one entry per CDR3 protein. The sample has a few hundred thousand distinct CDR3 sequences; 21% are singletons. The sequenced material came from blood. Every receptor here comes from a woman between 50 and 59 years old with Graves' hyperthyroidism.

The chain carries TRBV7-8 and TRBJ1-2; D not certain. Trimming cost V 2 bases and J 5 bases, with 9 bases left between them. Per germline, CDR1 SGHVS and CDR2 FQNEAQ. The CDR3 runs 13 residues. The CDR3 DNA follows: TGTGCCAGCAGCTTAAGACCGTTATATGGCTACACCTTC. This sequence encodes CASSLRPLYGYTF. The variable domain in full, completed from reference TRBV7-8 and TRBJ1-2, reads GAGVSQSPRYKVAKRGQDVALRCDPISGHVSLFWYQQALGQGPEFLTYFQNEAQLDKSGLPSDRFFAERPEGSVSTLKIQRTQQEDSAVYLCASSLRPLYGYTFGSGTRLTVV.

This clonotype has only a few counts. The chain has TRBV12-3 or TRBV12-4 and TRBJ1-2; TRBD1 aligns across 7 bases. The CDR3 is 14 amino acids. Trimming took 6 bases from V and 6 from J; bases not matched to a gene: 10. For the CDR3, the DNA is TGTGCCAGCAGCCAGAGCGACAGGGCGGATGGCTACACCTTC. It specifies CASSQSDRADGYTF.

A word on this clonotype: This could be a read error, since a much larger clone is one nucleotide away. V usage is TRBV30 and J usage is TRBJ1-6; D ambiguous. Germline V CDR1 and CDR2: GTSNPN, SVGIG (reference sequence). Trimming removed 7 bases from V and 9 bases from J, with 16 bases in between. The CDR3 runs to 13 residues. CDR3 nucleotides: TGTGCCTACCACATGGATAGGAGTTCACCCCTCCACTTT. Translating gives CAYHMDRSSPLHF.

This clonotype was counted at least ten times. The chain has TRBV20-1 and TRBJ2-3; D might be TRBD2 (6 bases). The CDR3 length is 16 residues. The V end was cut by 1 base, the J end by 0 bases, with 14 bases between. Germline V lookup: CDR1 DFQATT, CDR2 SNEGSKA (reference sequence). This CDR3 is CSARGGGAESTDTQYF. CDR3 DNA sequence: TGCAGTGCTAGAGGGGGAGGAGCGGAGAGCACAGATACGCAGTATTTT.

In nucleotides, the CDR3 is TGTGCCAGCAGTGATAGGACAGGGGTAAACACCGGGGAGCTGTTTTTT. This codes for CASSDRTGVNTGELFF. The chain combines TRBV6-1 with TRBJ2-2; 9 positions match TRBD1. This CDR3 comprises 16 residues. Germline V gene data show CDR1 as MNHNS and CDR2 as SASEGT. Germline trimming cut 3 bases from V and 2 bases from J; bases unmatched to any gene: 4.

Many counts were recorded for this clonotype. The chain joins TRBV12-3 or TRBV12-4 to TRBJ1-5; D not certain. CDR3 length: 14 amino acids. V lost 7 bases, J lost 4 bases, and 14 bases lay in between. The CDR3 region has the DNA TGTGCCAGCACCCCCGCAGGCAGGAATCAGCCCCAGCATTTT. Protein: CASTPAGRNQPQHF.

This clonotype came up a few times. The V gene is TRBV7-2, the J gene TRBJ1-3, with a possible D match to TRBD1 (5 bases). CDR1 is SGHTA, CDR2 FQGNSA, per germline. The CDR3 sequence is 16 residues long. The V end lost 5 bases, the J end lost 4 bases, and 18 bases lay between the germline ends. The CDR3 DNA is TGTGCCAGCAGCCCTCCCGGGACTAGGAAGGGAAACACCATATATTTT. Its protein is CASSPPGTRKGNTIYF.

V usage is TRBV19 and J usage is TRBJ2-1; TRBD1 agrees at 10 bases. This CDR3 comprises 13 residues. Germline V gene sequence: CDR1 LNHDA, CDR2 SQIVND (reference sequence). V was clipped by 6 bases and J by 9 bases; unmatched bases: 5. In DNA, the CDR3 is TGTGCCAGTAGAGACAGGGGGCAGGGTGAGCAGTTCTTC. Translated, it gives CASRDRGQGEQFF.

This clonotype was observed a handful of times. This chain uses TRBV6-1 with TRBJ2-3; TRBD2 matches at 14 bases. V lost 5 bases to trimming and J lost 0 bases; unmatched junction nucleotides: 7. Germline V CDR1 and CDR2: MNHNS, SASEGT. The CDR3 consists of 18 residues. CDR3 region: CASSQGTSGGPSTDTQYF. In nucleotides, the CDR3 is TGTGCCAGCAGTCAAGGGACTAGCGGGGGCCCTAGCACAGATACGCAGTATTTT.

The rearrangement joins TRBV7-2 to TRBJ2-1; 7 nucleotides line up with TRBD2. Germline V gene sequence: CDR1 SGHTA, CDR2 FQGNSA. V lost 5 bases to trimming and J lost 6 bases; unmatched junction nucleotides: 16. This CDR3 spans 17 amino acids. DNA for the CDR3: TGTGCCAGCAGCATGCGAGGTGGCGGGAGACTCTTCAATGAGCAGTTCTTC. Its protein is CASSMRGGGRLFNEQFF.

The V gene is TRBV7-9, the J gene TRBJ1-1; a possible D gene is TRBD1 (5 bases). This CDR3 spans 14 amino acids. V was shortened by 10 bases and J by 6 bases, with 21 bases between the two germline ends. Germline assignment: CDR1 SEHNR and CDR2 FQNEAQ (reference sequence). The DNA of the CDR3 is TGTGCCATCAGAGTCGGGGCCCAGACGTCTGAAGCTTTCTTT. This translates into CAIRVGAQTSEAFF. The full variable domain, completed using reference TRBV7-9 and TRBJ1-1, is DTGVSQNPRHKITKRGQNVTFRCDPISEHNRLYWYRQTLGQGPEFLTYFQNEAQLEKSRLLSDRFSAERPKGSFSTLEIQRTEQGDSAMYLCAIRVGAQTSEAFFGQGTRLTVV.